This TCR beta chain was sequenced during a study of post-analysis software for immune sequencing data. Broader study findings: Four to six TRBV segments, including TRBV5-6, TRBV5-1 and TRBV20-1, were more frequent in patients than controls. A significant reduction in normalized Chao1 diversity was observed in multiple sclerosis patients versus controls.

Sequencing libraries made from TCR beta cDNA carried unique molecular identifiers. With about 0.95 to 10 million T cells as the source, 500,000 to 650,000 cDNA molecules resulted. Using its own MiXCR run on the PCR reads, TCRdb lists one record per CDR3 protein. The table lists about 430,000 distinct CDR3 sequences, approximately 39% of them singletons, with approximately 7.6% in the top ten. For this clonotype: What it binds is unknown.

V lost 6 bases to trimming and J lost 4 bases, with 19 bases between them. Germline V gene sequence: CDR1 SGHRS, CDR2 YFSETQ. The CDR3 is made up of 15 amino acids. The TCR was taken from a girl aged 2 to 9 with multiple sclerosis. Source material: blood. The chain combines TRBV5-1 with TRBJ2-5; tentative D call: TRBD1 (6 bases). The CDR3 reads CASNVGPGTLETQYF. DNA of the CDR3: TGCGCCAGCAACGTAGGGCCCGGGACATTAGAGACCCAGTACTTC.